This is a list of T cell receptor beta chains from one sample in a study of blood T cell repertoires in COVID-19. Sequencing was performed with immunoSEQ multiplex PCR; in TCRdb, only in-frame clones are kept and a portion is missing. The table has more than 95,000 clones, approximately 80% seen once. Sequencing used peripheral blood. The source of these receptors is a woman aged 80 or older with active or convalescent COVID-19. Each CDR3 is given with its conserved first and last residue. The D gene is left open where the match is weak. Rows give clone size only sometimes, using once, few, many, or a class for an expanded clone.

d_call,j_call,v_call,clone_size,cdr3_nt,cdr3_aa
NA,TRBJ1-2,TRBV18,NA,TGTGCCAGCTCACCGTCGGGATGGGGAGACTATGGCTACACCTTC,CASSPSGWGDYGYTF
TRBD2,TRBJ2-1,TRBV5-1,NA,TGCGCCAGCCGGACTAGCGGGAATAATAATGAGCAGTTCTTC,CASRTSGNNNEQFF
TRBD2,TRBJ2-5,TRBV7-9,NA,TGTGCCAGCAGCCGGGGACTAGCGGGGGGCTTAGAGACCCAGTACTTC,CASSRGLAGGLETQYF
NA,TRBJ2-1,TRBV15,NA,TGTGCCACCAGCAGCCCACAGCAAAAGGGGACCTACAATGAGCAGTTCTTC,CATSSPQQKGTYNEQFF
TRBD1,TRBJ2-7,TRBV15,once,TGTGCCACCAGCAGAGCTACAGGGGGCCCCTACGAGCAGTACTTC,CATSRATGGPYEQYF
TRBD1,TRBJ1-5,TRBV28,NA,TGTGCCAGCAGTCTTTATGGGACAGGCCATAGCAATCAGCCCCAGCATTTT,CASSLYGTGHSNQPQHF
NA,TRBJ2-7,TRBV7-8,few,TGTGCCAGCAGCTTACAGGGGCCCTACGAGCAGTACTTC,CASSLQGPYEQYF
TRBD1,TRBJ1-6,TRBV4-1,NA,TGCGCCAGCAGCCCAGGGGACAGCTATAATTCACCCCTCCACTTT,CASSPGDSYNSPLHF
TRBD2,TRBJ2-5,TRBV6-5,NA,TGTGCCAGCAGTTTGGAGGGAGGGCCTGAGACCCAGTACTTC,CASSLEGGPETQYF
NA,TRBJ2-5,TRBV5-5,NA,TGTGCCAGCAGCGCCCAGGTAACCGTGGTGACCCAGTACTTC,CASSAQVTVVTQYF
NA,TRBJ1-2,TRBV4-2,NA,TGTGCCAGCAGCCAAGAATCGGGTGGTGGCTACACCTTC,CASSQESGGGYTF
NA,TRBJ1-2,TRBV30,NA,TGTGCCTGGTCCCAGTCAGGGGTTAACTATGGCTACACCTTC,CAWSQSGVNYGYTF
NA,TRBJ1-4,TRBV4-3,NA,TGCGCCAGCAGCCGACGACAGACTGAACATTCTCTGGGAAAACTGTTTTTT,CASSRRQTEHSLGKLFF
NA,TRBJ1-1,TRBV19,NA,TGTGCCAGTAGTAATCCGGGTATCCGCACTGAAGCTTTCTTT,CASSNPGIRTEAFF
NA,TRBJ1-6,TRBV7-3,NA,TGTGCCAGCAGCTCACAAGCGGATTCACCCCTCCACTTT,CASSSQADSPLHF
TRBD1,TRBJ1-1,TRBV2,NA,TGTGCCAGCACAAGCCAGGGACAGAGGAACACTGAAGCTTTCTTT,CASTSQGQRNTEAFF
TRBD1,TRBJ2-4,TRBV19,NA,TGTGCCAGTAGGGATTTCACAGGGGATCCAGCCAAAAACATTCAGTACTTC,CASRDFTGDPAKNIQYF
TRBD2,TRBJ2-1,TRBV24-1,NA,TGTGCCACCAGTGATTTGTCAGCGGGGGATCGAAATGAGCAGTTCTTC,CATSDLSAGDRNEQFF
TRBD2,TRBJ2-3,TRBV4-3,NA,TGCGCCAGCAGCCCGCGGACTAGCGGGTTCACAGATACGCAGTATTTT,CASSPRTSGFTDTQYF
NA,TRBJ1-5,TRBV19,NA,TGTGCCAGTAGTGTCGACAGATCGGATCAGCCCCAGCATTTT,CASSVDRSDQPQHF
NA,TRBJ2-2,TRBV5-1,NA,TGCGCCAGCAGCTTGGATGGGCGCCAAGGCGGGGAGCTGTTTTTT,CASSLDGRQGGELFF
NA,TRBJ2-7,TRBV4-1,NA,TGCGCCAGCAGTTTGACAGCCTCGTCCTCCTACGAGCAGTACTTC,CASSLTASSSYEQYF
NA,TRBJ2-7,TRBV4-1,NA,TGCGCCAGCAGCCAGCTTCCCACAGGTAGCTCCTACGAGCAGTACTTC,CASSQLPTGSSYEQYF
NA,TRBJ2-2,TRBV9,NA,TGTGCCAGCAGCGTAGATGCAAGGAGGGCCGGGGAGCTGTTTTTT,CASSVDARRAGELFF
NA,TRBJ1-2,TRBV6-5,NA,TGTGCCAGCAGTCTGACAGGATCGGTTGGCTACACCTTT,CASSLTGSVGYTF
TRBD2,TRBJ2-5,TRBV7-2,few,TGTGCCAGCAGGCAGACTAGCGGTCAAGAGACCCAGTACTTC,CASRQTSGQETQYF
NA,TRBJ2-1,TRBV9,NA,TGTGCCAGCAGCCCCGAGATGGGCAGGGTCCATGAGCAGTTCTTC,CASSPEMGRVHEQFF
NA,TRBJ2-3,TRBV15,NA,TGTGCCACCAGCAGATTACGGAGTACAGATACGCAGTATTTT,CATSRLRSTDTQYF
TRBD1,TRBJ1-1,TRBV19,once,TGTGCCAGTAGAGACAGGGGGCGGGGAGGTGGAGCTTTCTTT,CASRDRGRGGGAFF
NA,TRBJ2-7,TRBV9,NA,TGTGCCAGCAGCGTAGCTCCTGTCTCCTCCTACGAGCAGTACTTC,CASSVAPVSSYEQYF
TRBD2,TRBJ2-1,TRBV25-1,NA,TGTGCCAGCAGTCTAGGTAGCGGGAGGAGGGATGAGCAGTTCTTC,CASSLGSGRRDEQFF
NA,TRBJ1-5,TRBV4-1,NA,TGCGCCAGCAGCCAAGCGGGGGGGTTTGGTCAGCCCCAGCATTTT,CASSQAGGFGQPQHF
NA,TRBJ1-3,TRBV6-5,NA,TGTGCCAGCAGTTACTCGAGGACTGGGGGAAACACCATATATTTT,CASSYSRTGGNTIYF
TRBD1,TRBJ2-7,TRBV19,NA,TGTGCCAGTACGAGGACAGGGGGACCCTACGAGCAGTACTTC,CASTRTGGPYEQYF
TRBD1,TRBJ2-3,TRBV7-2,NA,TGTGCCAGCAGCCGGGACAGGGTAACAGATACGCAGTATTTT,CASSRDRVTDTQYF
NA,TRBJ2-7,TRBV12-3/TRBV12-4,NA,TGTGCCAGCAGTTTATCTCCCGGCTACGAGCAGTACTTC,CASSLSPGYEQYF
TRBD1,TRBJ1-6,TRBV5-5,NA,TGTGCCAGCAGCTTGGAGGGGGCGAAAAATTCACCCCTCCACTTT,CASSLEGAKNSPLHF
NA,TRBJ2-1,TRBV27,NA,TGTGCCAGCACCACGAGAAAGAGCTCCTACAATGAGCAGTTCTTC,CASTTRKSSYNEQFF